The next 27 T cell receptor beta chains were all read from a single sample in a study of PD-1 blockade in mismatch repair-deficient tumors. Assay used: immunoSEQ multiplex PCR; TCRdb lists only in-frame clones, some missing. The sample lists around 18,000 clones; roughly 84% were seen once. The material was PBMCs, obtained approximately five months after starting pembrolizumab. These receptors were obtained from an adult with mismatch repair-deficient cancer.

V is TRBV5-1 and J is TRBJ2-1; tentative D call: TRBD2 (6 bases). V lost 2 bases, J lost 8 bases, and 14 bases lay in between. The germline CDR1 and CDR2 sequences are SGHRS and YFSETQ. The CDR3 sequence is 14 residues long. The CDR3 reads CASSLGGKGDEQFF. In DNA form, the CDR3 reads TGCGCCAGCAGCTTAGGAGGGAAAGGAGATGAGCAGTTCTTC.

The table lists this clone with a few counts. This chain links TRBV27 with TRBJ2-7, with 8 bases lining up with TRBD2. V lost 5 bases, J lost 0 bases, and 9 bases stayed unmatched. The V gene's germline CDR1 is MNHEY and CDR2 SMNVEV (reference sequence). The CDR3 sequence is 16 residues long. The CDR3 bases are TGTGCCAGCAGTCCGTTGACTAGCGCGCACTCCTACGAGCAGTACTTC. It is translated as CASSPLTSAHSYEQYF.

The chain is built from TRBV6-5 and TRBJ2-1; TRBD1 is a possible D gene (5 bases). The V gene lost 7 bases and the J gene lost 0 bases, with 7 bases spanning the gap. Germline V gives CDR1 MNHEY, CDR2 SVGAGI. The CDR3 totals 13 residues. The CDR3 bases are TGTGCCAGCAAAAGGGGCTCCTACAATGAGCAGTTCTTC. Amino acid sequence: CASKRGSYNEQFF.

The rearrangement links TRBV28 to TRBJ1-2, with no clear D. Trimming took 6 bases from V and 9 from J, leaving 11 bases between them. The CDR3 consists of 11 residues. The V gene's germline CDR1 is MDHEN and CDR2 SYDVKM. The CDR3 loop reads CASRRDRSYTF. CDR3 nucleotide sequence: TGTGCCAGCAGACGGGATCGTAGCTACACCTTC.

This sequence joins TRBV5-4 and TRBJ2-5, with D unclear. Germline assignment: CDR1 SGHNT and CDR2 YYREEE (reference sequence). Trimming took 3 bases from V and 2 from J, leaving 8 bases between them. CDR3 size: 13 residues. CDR3 DNA: TGTGCCAGCAGCTCCTACAGTCAAGAGACCCAGTACTTC. Amino acid sequence: CASSSYSQETQYF.

V and J are TRBV7-6 and TRBJ2-5, with D uncertain. CDR3 length: 12 residues. The V end was cut by 2 bases, the J end by 4 bases, with 5 bases between. The V gene's germline CDR1 is SGHVS and CDR2 FNYEAQ. CDR3 sequence: CASSLTAETQYF. In DNA, the CDR3 is TGTGCCAGCAGCTTAACTGCAGAGACCCAGTACTTC.

The CDR3 reads CASSPNRDRGQYF. Here the CDR3 DNA reads TGTGCCAGCAGCCCCAACCGTGACAGGGGACAGTACTTC. V usage is TRBV11-2 and J usage is TRBJ2-4, with 8 bases lining up with TRBD1. Trimming cost V 5 bases and J 13 bases; bases outside gene matches: 10. The CDR3 extends over 13 amino acids. Germline V gene data show CDR1 as SGHAT and CDR2 as FQNNGV.

The CDR3 region is CASSYGLDNEQFF. CDR3 in DNA: TGTGCCAGCAGCTACGGACTAGACAATGAGCAGTTCTTC. The chain joins TRBV11-2 to TRBJ2-1; 7 positions agree with TRBD2. The CDR3 runs to 13 residues. The germline gives CDR1 SGHAT, CDR2 FQNNGV. J lost 5 bases, V lost 4 bases, and 2 bases had no gene match. Full variable domain (missing parts from reference TRBV11-2 and TRBJ2-1): EAGVAQSPRYKIIEKRQSVAFWCNPISGHATLYWYQQILGQGPKLLIQFQNNGVVDDSQLPKDRFSAERLKGVDSTLKIQPAKLEDSAVYLCASSYGLDNEQFFGPGTRLTVL.

This clone has a single count. The rearrangement links TRBV7-3 to TRBJ1-1; no clear D gene. Between the trimmed V and J ends, which lost 3 bases and 0 bases, there was a span of 5 bases. This CDR3 region has 13 residues. Germline CDR1 reads SGHTA; CDR2 reads FQGTGA. CDR3 residues: CASSLRMNTEAFF. The CDR3 nucleotides read TGTGCCAGCAGCTTGAGGATGAACACTGAAGCTTTCTTT.

This clone has just a few counts. The V call is TRBV6-6, the J call TRBJ2-7; possible D gene TRBD2, 6 bases. This CDR3 region has 15 residues. V was pared by 2 bases and J by 4 bases, with 15 bases between. Germline-derived CDR1 and CDR2 are MNHNY and SVGAGI (reference sequence). The chain's CDR3 is CASSYRAGREYEQYF. CDR3 DNA sequence: TGTGCCAGCAGTTACAGGGCGGGACGGGAATACGAGCAGTACTTC.

The chain employs TRBV2 and TRBJ1-4; maybe TRBD1 (6 bases). The CDR3 runs 15 residues. Germline CDR1 reads SNHLY; CDR2 reads FYNNEI. V lost 7 bases, J lost 0 bases, and 12 bases lay in between. For the CDR3, the DNA is TGTGCCAGCACAAGGGGGACCGCAACTAATGAAAAACTGTTTTTT. As protein: CASTRGTATNEKLFF.

This chain uses TRBV5-1 with TRBJ2-2; no definite D call. This CDR3 is 14 amino acids long. The germline CDR1 and CDR2 sequences are SGHRS and YFSETQ. Trimming pared 0 bases from V and 4 bases from J, leaving 7 bases between. The CDR3 here is CASSLVPSTGELFF. The DNA for the CDR3 is TGCGCCAGCAGCTTGGTCCCTAGCACCGGGGAGCTGTTTTTT.

V gene TRBV11-2 combines with J gene TRBJ2-3, with TRBD2 matching 10 bases. Germline CDR1 reads SGHAT; CDR2 reads FQNNGV. The V segment lost 4 bases and the J segment 0 bases; nucleotides outside the gene matches: 4. This CDR3 spans 16 amino acids. CDR3 loop: CASSSLAGESTDTQYF. The CDR3 DNA reads TGTGCCAGCAGCTCTCTAGCGGGAGAAAGCACAGATACGCAGTATTTT.

Only one count was recorded for this clone. This chain links TRBV11-3 with TRBJ1-1; 7 bases line up with TRBD1. The CDR3 has 14 residues. CDR1 SGHNT and CDR2 YENEEA come from the germline V gene. V shed 4 bases and J 4 bases; nucleotides not matched to a gene: 6. CDR3 protein: CASSSSTGRTEAFF. The DNA for the CDR3 is TGTGCCAGCAGCTCTTCGACAGGGCGCACTGAAGCTTTCTTT.

The V gene is TRBV5-4, the J gene TRBJ1-2; maybe TRBD1 (5 bases). Trimming stripped 2 bases from V and 2 bases from J, with 10 bases between. CDR1 SGHNT and CDR2 YYREEE come from the germline V gene (reference sequence). The CDR3 consists of 14 residues. The CDR3 reads CASSLGTENYGYTF. DNA of the CDR3: TGTGCCAGCAGCTTAGGGACTGAGAACTATGGCTACACCTTC.

The gene calls are TRBV5-1 and TRBJ2-1; tentative D call: TRBD1 (5 bases). In germline, CDR1 is SGHRS, CDR2 YFSETQ. The CDR3 extends over 14 amino acids. Trimming took off 0 bases at V and 7 bases at J, with 11 bases between the two ends. CDR3 residues: CASSLAVAGNEQFF. The CDR3 DNA reads TGCGCCAGCAGCTTGGCCGTGGCAGGGAATGAGCAGTTCTTC.

The chain has TRBV5-1 and TRBJ2-1; 12 nucleotides line up with TRBD2. The CDR3 loop spans 15 amino acids. Looked up from germline, CDR1 is SGHRS and CDR2 is YFSETQ. V shed 2 bases and J 7 bases; nucleotides not matched to a gene: 4. In nucleotides, the CDR3 is TGCGCCAGCAGCTTTTGGACTAGCGGGACAAATGAGCAGTTCTTC. It codes for CASSFWTSGTNEQFF.

The sample holds a few counts of this clone. The chain couples TRBV5-1 to TRBJ2-7, with 7 nucleotides matching TRBD2. Germline CDR1 and CDR2: SGHRS and YFSETQ. The CDR3 extends over 15 amino acids. After removal of 0 bases from V and 2 bases from J, the junction contained 5 bases not matched to a gene. The CDR3 nucleotides are TGCGCCAGCAGCTTGGGATCCGGGAGGACCTACGAGCAGTACTTC. Protein sequence: CASSLGSGRTYEQYF. The entire variable domain, with the rest obtained from reference TRBV5-1 and TRBJ2-7, is as follows: KAGVTQTPRYLIKTRGQQVTLSCSPISGHRSVSWYQQTPGQGLQFLFEYFSETQRNKGNFPGRFSGRQFSNSRSEMNVSTLELGDSALYLCASSLGSGRTYEQYFGPGTRLTVT.

The chain has TRBV19 and TRBJ2-4; 8 bases map to TRBD1. V trimming: 8 bases; J trimming: 0 bases; junction bases outside the gene matches: 18. From germline, CDR1 is LNHDA and CDR2 SQIVND (reference sequence). The CDR3 is made up of 19 amino acids. The CDR3 protein is CASRPRGAGGWSAKNIQYF. CDR3 in DNA: TGTGCCAGTCGCCCCAGGGGGGCAGGGGGCTGGTCAGCCAAAAACATTCAGTACTTC.

V gene TRBV28 combines with J gene TRBJ2-3; 9 bases are a match to TRBD2. The germline CDR1 and CDR2 sequences are MDHEN and SYDVKM. The CDR3 is 15 amino acids. V shed 5 bases, J shed 5 bases, and the junction held 8 bases outside the gene matches. The DNA for the CDR3 is TGTGCCAGCAGTCAAAGGCGGGAGGGTTTAGATACGCAGTATTTT. Translating gives CASSQRREGLDTQYF.

V gene TRBV28 combines with J gene TRBJ2-5, with D tentatively TRBD1 (5 bases). Germline V gene sequence: CDR1 MDHEN, CDR2 SYDVKM. This CDR3 has 14 residues. Trimming shortened V by 3 bases and J by 1 base, and 9 bases separated the two germline ends. The DNA for the CDR3 is TGTGCCAGCAGTTTTCGACAGTTCCAAGAGACCCAGTACTTC. This encodes CASSFRQFQETQYF.

This chain links TRBV7-2 with TRBJ2-7; 7 nucleotides match TRBD2. The CDR3 runs 16 residues. Losses at the gene ends were 7 bases for V and 0 bases for J; bases not matched to a gene: 12. The germline V gene has CDR1 SGHTA and CDR2 FQGNSA. CDR3 in amino acids: CASIPGGSSGSYEQYF. In DNA form, the CDR3 reads TGTGCCAGCATCCCCGGTGGGTCTAGCGGCTCCTACGAGCAGTACTTC. Filled out from reference TRBV7-2 and TRBJ2-7, the complete variable domain reads GAGVSQSPSNKVTEKGKDVELRCDPISGHTALYWYRQSLGQGLEFLIYFQGNSAPDKSGLPSDRFSAERTGGSVSTLTIQRTQQEDSAVYLCASIPGGSSGSYEQYFGPGTRLTVT.

V and J are TRBV2 and TRBJ2-3, with 7 bases lining up with TRBD2. This CDR3 has 16 amino acids. CDR1 is SNHLY and CDR2 is FYNNEI in the germline V gene. J gave up 3 bases and V 6 bases, and 12 bases lay outside the gene matches. The CDR3 loop reads CASRVAGARFTDTQYF. Here the CDR3 DNA reads TGTGCCAGCAGGGTGGCGGGAGCGAGGTTTACAGATACGCAGTATTTT.

The rearrangement uses TRBV15 and TRBJ1-1; 8 bases align to TRBD1. J lost 1 base, V lost 5 bases, and 6 bases had no gene match. Per the germline V gene, CDR1 is LNHNV and CDR2 is YYDKDF (reference sequence). This CDR3 comprises 15 residues. CDR3 residues: CATSFDRGRNTEAFF. In DNA form, the CDR3 reads TGTGCCACCAGCTTCGACAGGGGCAGGAACACTGAAGCTTTCTTT.

The chain couples TRBV6-6 to TRBJ1-5; D may be TRBD1 (5 bases). CDR3 length equals 14 residues. Germline loops: CDR1 MNHNY, CDR2 SVGAGI (reference sequence). V was cut by 6 bases and J by 6 bases, with 15 bases left in between. The CDR3 bases are TGTGCCAGCAGCCTACCGGGGGGGACTCAGCCCCAGCATTTT. Translated, it gives CASSLPGGTQPQHF.

In nucleotides, the CDR3 is TGCGCCAGCAGCTCGGTAGGGGCCAACGTCCTGACTTTC. This codes for CASSSVGANVLTF. V gene TRBV5-1 combines with J gene TRBJ2-6; D remains ambiguous. Trimming cost V 3 bases and J 4 bases, with 5 bases left between them. This CDR3 comprises 13 residues. CDR1 SGHRS and CDR2 YFSETQ come from the germline V gene.

This chain joins TRBV5-5 and TRBJ1-5, with TRBD1 matching over 8 bases. Unmatched junction bases numbered 15, after V lost 4 bases and J lost 0 bases. The CDR3 spans 19 residues. CDR1 and CDR2 from the germline V gene are SGHKS and YYEKEE (reference sequence). This CDR3 reads CASSTTPGQALYSNQPQHF. In DNA, the CDR3 is TGTGCCAGCAGCACCACCCCGGGACAGGCCCTTTATAGCAATCAGCCCCAGCATTTT.